A single sample gave rise to the 5 T cell receptor beta chains below, sequenced in a study of CD8 T cells in Susac syndrome. When the RNA was reverse transcribed, random hexamers were used with an input of about 0.45 to 1 ug. TCRdb reprocessed the immunoSEQ multiplex PCR reads via MiXCR and lists one record per CDR3 protein. The sample shows over 350,000 distinct CDR3 sequences, approximately 85% of them seen only once. The sample consisted of CD8+ T cells from PBMCs. The source of these receptors is a human donor with multiple sclerosis.

The chain is built from TRBV29-1 and TRBJ1-1, with D possibly matching TRBD1 (5 bases). Trimming removed 5 bases from V and 5 bases from J, with 15 bases in between. This CDR3 region has 13 residues. Germline V gene data show CDR1 as SQVTM and CDR2 as ANQGSEA. The CDR3 bases are TGCAGCGTTTCCGGGACTCCGTCGACTGAAGCTTTCTTT. Amino acid sequence: CSVSGTPSTEAFF.

This rearrangement joins TRBV29-1 to TRBJ2-7; D not certain. V lost 1 base and J 7 bases, leaving 11 bases between the germline ends. There are 12 residues in the CDR3. Germline CDR1 and CDR2: SQVTM and ANQGSEA. CDR3 in DNA: TGCAGCGTTGAAGGAACGGGCTGGGAGCAGTACTTC. Its protein is CSVEGTGWEQYF.

The genes are TRBV5-6 and TRBJ2-6; 8 bases fit TRBD2. The ends lost 1 base at V and 0 bases at J; junction bases unmatched: 6. CDR3 size: 18 residues. The germline gives CDR1 SGHDT, CDR2 YYEEEE. CDR3 residues: CASSLNLAGHSGANVLTF. The CDR3 region has the DNA TGTGCCAGCAGCTTGAATCTAGCGGGCCACTCTGGGGCCAACGTCCTGACTTTC.

The chain is built from TRBV12-3 or TRBV12-4 and TRBJ2-7; a possible D gene is TRBD2 (6 bases). Trimming left V 6 bases short and J 5 bases short, with 11 bases between. The CDR3 runs 12 residues. The CDR3, as DNA: TGTGCCAGCAGGGAGGGCATCGACGAGCAGTACTTC. Protein product: CASREGIDEQYF.

The gene calls are TRBV2 and TRBJ1-1; D ambiguous. V lost 2 bases, J lost 3 bases, and 19 bases lay in between. The CDR3 contains 17 residues. Germline loops: CDR1 SNHLY, CDR2 FYNNEI. CDR3 coding DNA: TGTGCCAGCAGTGAACCTTTCGTTAAACTAGGAGACACTGAAGCTTTCTTT. It specifies CASSEPFVKLGDTEAFF.